Listed here are 25 T cell receptor beta chains from one sample, sequenced in a study of shared clonotypes between healthy human individuals. CD8 cells classed as naive were CD45RO-negative and positively selected for CCR7, excluding terminally differentiated effector memory CD45RA+ cells. The assay was immunoSEQ multiplex PCR, and TCRdb's table has in-frame clones only and misses some. The sample holds 2 million to 2.5 million clones; about 95% are singletons and the top ten take 1.1%. Material for sequencing was naive CD8+ T cells sorted from blood. All receptors derive from a man aged 18 to 30 in good health.

The chain uses TRBV10-3 and TRBJ2-5, with 10 bases lining up with TRBD1. Losses at the gene ends were 6 bases for V and 2 bases for J; bases not matched to a gene: 3. Germline V CDR1 and CDR2: ENHRY, SYGVKD. The CDR3 covers 14 residues. The CDR3 nucleotides read TGTGCCATCAGGCCGGGACAGGGGCAAGAGACCCAGTACTTC. Translation gives CAIRPGQGQETQYF.

This chain connects TRBV6-1 to TRBJ2-7, with 7 bases that match TRBD1. J lost 3 bases, V lost 2 bases, and 10 bases had no gene match. The CDR3 runs 16 residues. The V gene's germline CDR1 is MNHNS and CDR2 SASEGT. CDR3 nucleotides: TGTGCCAGCAGTGAACTCGGGACAGTGCCATACTACGAGCAGTACTTC. As protein: CASSELGTVPYYEQYF.

The chain employs TRBV10-3 and TRBJ2-3; TRBD2 aligns across 8 bases. Looked up from germline, CDR1 is ENHRY and CDR2 is SYGVKD. This CDR3 comprises 18 residues. The trim removed 2 bases at V and 2 bases at J, leaving 12 bases unmatched. The CDR3 sequence is CAISEQGLAGVLTDTQYF. The DNA for the CDR3 is TGTGCCATCAGTGAGCAGGGGCTAGCGGGCGTTCTCACAGATACGCAGTATTTT.

The chain has TRBV7-8 and TRBJ1-2; D is possibly TRBD1 (5 bases). V lost 5 bases and J lost 5, with 15 bases in between. CDR3 length: 14 residues. Germline V lookup: CDR1 SGHVS, CDR2 FQNEAQ. The CDR3 loop reads CASSPPGGWYGYTF. The CDR3 nucleotides are TGTGCCAGCAGCCCACCGGGGGGGTGGTATGGCTACACCTTC.

The CDR3 is CASSQDIRGENNEQFF. In DNA, the CDR3 is TGCGCCAGCAGCCAAGATATAAGGGGCGAAAACAATGAGCAGTTCTTC. V is TRBV4-3 and J is TRBJ2-1; perhaps TRBD1 as D (5 bases). Deletions cut 0 bases from V and 5 bases from J, with 14 bases between. The CDR3 extends over 16 amino acids. Germline V gene data show CDR1 as LGHNA and CDR2 as YSLEER.

V is TRBV6-6 and J is TRBJ1-5, with no clear D. This CDR3 contains 14 residues. The V gene's germline CDR1 is MNHNY and CDR2 SVGAGI (reference sequence). Between the trimmed V and J ends, which lost 2 bases and 7 bases, there was a span of 12 bases. This chain's CDR3 is CASSYEDFNQPQHF. CDR3 sequence (DNA): TGTGCCAGCAGTTACGAGGACTTCAACCAGCCCCAGCATTTT.

The chain has TRBV7-7 and TRBJ2-7, with D possibly TRBD2 on 5 matching bases. This CDR3 contains 13 residues. CDR1 and CDR2 from the germline V gene are SSHAT and FNYEAQ (reference sequence). CDR3: CAGSTGGGYEQYF. For the CDR3, the DNA is TGTGCTGGCAGCACGGGCGGAGGCTACGAGCAGTACTTC.

The V call is TRBV13, the J call TRBJ2-1, with 9 bases aligning to TRBD2. V lost 0 bases, J lost 4 bases, and 7 bases stayed unmatched. CDR3 length: 17 residues. The germline V gene has CDR1 PRHDT and CDR2 FYEKMQ (reference sequence). The CDR3 sequence is CASSLGLPSGTYNEQFF. CDR3 in DNA: TGTGCCAGCAGCTTAGGACTCCCTAGCGGGACATACAATGAGCAGTTCTTC.

As DNA, the CDR3 is TGTGCCAGCAGCGTCAAAGTGGCTCCCTATGGCTACACCTTC. Its translation is CASSVKVAPYGYTF. This chain connects TRBV13 to TRBJ1-2; D is uncertain. Germline-derived CDR1 and CDR2 are PRHDT and FYEKMQ (reference sequence). The CDR3 consists of 14 residues. Trimming pared 5 bases from V and 4 bases from J, leaving 14 bases between.

The rearrangement uses TRBV29-1 and TRBJ2-2, with D hard to call. This CDR3 has 12 amino acids. Per germline, CDR1 SQVTM and CDR2 ANQGSEA. The V end was cut by 3 bases, the J end by 4 bases, with 6 bases between. The CDR3 protein is CSVEQSTGELFF. The DNA of the CDR3 is TGCAGCGTTGAGCAGAGCACCGGGGAGCTGTTTTTT.

Concerning this clone itself: Other DNA sequences in this specimen translate into the identical CDR3. The chain has TRBV4-3 and TRBJ2-1, with no clear D. Between the trimmed V and J ends, which lost 1 base and 4 bases, there was a span of 8 bases. Germline V gene sequence: CDR1 LGHNA, CDR2 YSLEER. The CDR3 covers 14 residues. CDR3 sequence: CASSQGSGYNEQFF. In DNA, the CDR3 is TGCGCCAGCAGCCAAGGGTCAGGTTACAATGAGCAGTTCTTC.

The chain is built from TRBV28 and TRBJ2-3; D is possibly TRBD1 (6 bases). Germline assignment: CDR1 MDHEN and CDR2 SYDVKM. V shed 3 bases and J shed 5 bases, with 12 bases lying between them. The CDR3 covers 14 residues. The CDR3 here is CASSLPGGEDTQYF. The CDR3 bases are TGTGCCAGCAGTTTGCCTGGGGGCGAAGATACGCAGTATTTT. Full variable domain (remainder filled in from reference TRBV28 and TRBJ2-3): DVKVTQSSRYLVKRTGEKVFLECVQDMDHENMFWYRQDPGLGLRLIYFSYDVKMKEKGDIPEGYSVSREKKERFSLILESASTNQTSMYLCASSLPGGEDTQYFGPGTRLTVL.

This clone was seen a single time. This chain connects TRBV6-1 to TRBJ1-5; a weak D match, TRBD1 (6 bases). The CDR3 has 15 amino acids. Germline-derived CDR1 and CDR2 are MNHNS and SASEGT. Between the trimmed V and J ends, which lost 10 bases and 1 base, there was a span of 17 bases. The CDR3 spells CATIGDNASNQPQHF. CDR3 coding DNA: TGTGCCACGATAGGGGACAACGCCAGCAATCAGCCCCAGCATTTT.

The chain combines TRBV11-2 with TRBJ2-5; TRBD1 agrees at 10 bases. Germline-derived CDR1 and CDR2 are SGHAT and FQNNGV. The CDR3 has 13 residues. J gave up 9 bases and V 4 bases, and 5 bases lay outside the gene matches. CDR3 nucleotide sequence: TGTGCCAGCAGCTCGACAGGGGGCTTCCCCCAGTACTTC. Protein product: CASSSTGGFPQYF.

The chain has TRBV2 and TRBJ2-5; the D is unclear. Deletions cut 3 bases from V and 3 bases from J, with 11 bases between. The CDR3 loop spans 14 amino acids. Germline V gives CDR1 SNHLY, CDR2 FYNNEI. The CDR3: CASSEFTQEETQYF. Written as DNA, the CDR3 is TGTGCCAGCAGTGAGTTCACCCAGGAAGAGACCCAGTACTTC.

The chain links TRBV27 to TRBJ2-1; D may be TRBD2 (5 bases). Germline V lookup: CDR1 MNHEY, CDR2 SMNVEV (reference sequence). CDR3 length equals 15 residues. Trimming removed 2 bases at V and 6 bases at J, with 14 bases between. CDR3 loop: CASSLRGVVFNEQFF. The CDR3 DNA follows: TGTGCCAGCAGTTTACGGGGTGTAGTCTTCAATGAGCAGTTCTTC.

The chain links TRBV6-1 to TRBJ1-1; possible D gene TRBD1, 5 bases. The CDR3 sequence is 14 residues long. Germline V CDR1 and CDR2: MNHNS, SASEGT. V was trimmed by 6 bases and J by 3 bases, leaving 14 bases between them. The CDR3 DNA reads as TGTGCCAGCAGGACGACAGCTTCTTACACTGAAGCTTTCTTT. Translating it yields CASRTTASYTEAFF.

The chain has TRBV10-3 and TRBJ2-7; TRBD1 matches at 8 bases. Germline V gives CDR1 ENHRY, CDR2 SYGVKD. V trimming: 0 bases; J trimming: 7 bases; junction bases outside the gene matches: 8. CDR3 size: 15 residues. DNA for the CDR3: TGTGCCATCAGTGAGTCGGGGACAGGTCTACGAGAGCAGTACTTC. Its protein is CAISESGTGLREQYF.

CDR3 bases: TGTGCCAGCTCACTTCCCCGAGGAGGGGGGACAAACCAAGAGACCCAGTACTTC. It specifies CASSLPRGGGTNQETQYF. The chain uses TRBV18 and TRBJ2-5, with D perhaps given as TRBD1 or TRBD2 (6 bases each). The CDR3 covers 18 residues. In germline, CDR1 is KGHSH, CDR2 LQKENI. V was clipped by 4 bases and J by 0 bases, with 21 bases between them.

The rearrangement uses TRBV5-1 and TRBJ2-7; no clear D gene. Germline-derived CDR1 and CDR2 are SGHRS and YFSETQ. With 7 bases removed from V and 5 bases from J, the gap between germline ends came to 19 bases. The CDR3 extends over 14 amino acids. The CDR3 region is CASRLDETSHEQYF. CDR3 nucleotide sequence: TGCGCCAGCCGTCTGGACGAGACAAGCCACGAGCAGTACTTC.

This chain connects TRBV14 to TRBJ2-7; D may be TRBD1 (5 bases). CDR1 and CDR2 (germline): SGHDN, FVKESK. Trimming stripped 2 bases from V and 6 bases from J, with 11 bases between. CDR3 size: 13 residues. The CDR3 DNA reads as TGTGCCAGCAGCCAAAGTAGGACACTCGAGCAGTACTTC. It yields the protein CASSQSRTLEQYF.

The chain has TRBV2 and TRBJ2-1, with 8 bases that match TRBD2. Germline V CDR1 and CDR2: SNHLY, FYNNEI. The CDR3 covers 14 residues. Trimming took 5 bases from V and 8 from J; bases not matched to a gene: 8. CDR3 protein: CASSSGTRDDEQFF. The CDR3 coding sequence is TGTGCCAGCAGTTCCGGGACTAGAGACGATGAGCAGTTCTTC.

The chain links TRBV29-1 to TRBJ2-1; 10 bases map to TRBD2. CDR3 length: 16 amino acids. With 1 base clipped from V and 3 bases from J, the junction kept 6 bases outside the gene matches. Germline V gene data show CDR1 as SQVTM and CDR2 as ANQGSEA. CDR3 protein: CSVEGRASGSYNEQFF. The DNA of the CDR3 is TGCAGCGTTGAAGGTAGAGCTAGCGGGAGCTACAATGAGCAGTTCTTC.

This clone was detected a few times. The chain employs TRBV4-1 and TRBJ1-6; tentatively, D is TRBD1 (5 bases). V was shortened by 1 base and J by 7 bases, with 8 bases between the two germline ends. CDR3 length equals 14 residues. Germline V gene lookup returns CDR1 MGHRA and CDR2 YSYEKL. This CDR3 is CASSQVGLNSPLHF. The DNA for the CDR3 is TGCGCCAGCAGCCAAGTGGGGCTAAATTCACCCCTCCACTTT.

The chain recombines TRBV11-2 with TRBJ2-5; D gene unclear. The CDR3 consists of 12 residues. The germline V and J ends were trimmed by 0 bases and 2 bases, with 1 base remaining between them. CDR1 and CDR2 (germline): SGHAT, FQNNGV. CDR3 DNA: TGTGCCAGCAGCTTAGAGCAAGAGACCCAGTACTTC. Translating gives CASSLEQETQYF. Combining the CDR3 with reference TRBV11-2 and TRBJ2-5 gives the whole variable domain EAGVAQSPRYKIIEKRQSVAFWCNPISGHATLYWYQQILGQGPKLLIQFQNNGVVDDSQLPKDRFSAERLKGVDSTLKIQPAKLEDSAVYLCASSLEQETQYFGPGTRLLVL.